Listed below are T cell receptor beta chains from one sample, sequenced in a study of blood T cells in healthy people across ages. TCRdb reanalysed the 5' RACE reads using MiXCR and keeps one entry per CDR3 protein. The table lists some 1.6 million distinct CDR3 sequences, about 31% of them singletons. Sample: blood. The receptors were gathered from a woman younger than 45 in good health. Each CDR3 is given with its conserved first and last residue. D genes are given only for firm matches. Not every row has a clone size; where given, it reads once, few, many or a size class.

CDR3nt,CDR3aa,v_gene,d_gene,j_gene,abundance
TGTGCCTGGAGTCTCGACACCGGGGAGCTGTTTTTT,CAWSLDTGELFF,TRBV30,.,TRBJ2-2,few
TGCGCCAGCAGCCCGATTCGGACCACAGGGGGCTCGACTGAAGCTTTCTTT,CASSPIRTTGGSTEAFF,TRBV4-1,TRBD1,TRBJ1-1,.
TGTGCCAGCGGTTTCGAGTTGAGAAGCCAGCCCCAGCATTTT,CASGFELRSQPQHF,TRBV12-3/TRBV12-4,.,TRBJ1-5,.
TGTGCCAGCAGCCCCACAGCGGGGAGCGGAGCTTACGAGCAGTACTTC,CASSPTAGSGAYEQYF,TRBV12-3/TRBV12-4,TRBD2,TRBJ2-7,.
TGCAGTGCTAGAGATCTAGCGGAGGGGGTCTCACCCCTCCACTTT,CSARDLAEGVSPLHF,TRBV20-1,.,TRBJ1-6,.
TGTGCCAGCAGCCGCCTAAACAATGAGCAGTTCTTC,CASSRLNNEQFF,TRBV7-9,.,TRBJ2-1,.
TGCGCCAGCAGCTTTAGCGGGGTACCCTACGAGCAGTACTTC,CASSFSGVPYEQYF,TRBV5-1,TRBD2,TRBJ2-7,many
TGTGCCAGCAGCCTCGCACCGACCGCGGGGACAGAGCAGTACTTC,CASSLAPTAGTEQYF,TRBV14,.,TRBJ2-7,few
TGTGCCAGCAGTTTTGCGGGACTGAACACTGAAGCTTTCTTT,CASSFAGLNTEAFF,TRBV27,.,TRBJ1-1,many
TGCGCCAGCAGCCCGACCGGGGACAGGGGTGTGCAGTTCTTC,CASSPTGDRGVQFF,TRBV4-1,TRBD1,TRBJ2-1,.
TGTGCCAGCAGTTCCGGCAGCGGGCACACAGATGTGCAGTATTTT,CASSSGSGHTDVQYF,TRBV12-3/TRBV12-4,.,TRBJ2-3,.
TGCAGTGCGGCCGAAGGGCACACTGAAGCTTTCTTT,CSAAEGHTEAFF,TRBV29-1,.,TRBJ1-1,few
TGTGCCAGCAGCCAAGGTAGGGGTGCAGAGGCCTACGAGCAGTACTTC,CASSQGRGAEAYEQYF,TRBV3-1,.,TRBJ2-7,few
TGTGCCAGCAGTCCACAGGGTGTCCTCGTGAGGAATGAGCAGTTCTTC,CASSPQGVLVRNEQFF,TRBV27,.,TRBJ2-1,few
TGCAGTGCTAGCGGGGCCCCTAGCGGGAGTTCGTACGAGCAGTACTTC,CSASGAPSGSSYEQYF,TRBV20-1,TRBD2,TRBJ2-7,few
TGTGCCAACAACCTACCGGGACTAGCGGGACTGGCAGATACGCAGTATTTT,CANNLPGLAGLADTQYF,TRBV28,TRBD2,TRBJ2-3,.
TGTGCCAGCAGCCGGGCCCCTAGAGACTACGAGCAGTACTTC,CASSRAPRDYEQYF,TRBV3-1,.,TRBJ2-7,.
TGCAGCGTTGGGAAAGAGCAGGGGAAAGAGACCCAGTACTTC,CSVGKEQGKETQYF,TRBV29-1,.,TRBJ2-5,few
TGCGCCAGCAACCCGGGACTAGCGGTGGGTACGCAGTATTTT,CASNPGLAVGTQYF,TRBV5-1,TRBD2,TRBJ2-3,.
TGTGCCAGCAGCCTAGATGGACTAGCGGGACGAGAGCAGTTCTTC,CASSLDGLAGREQFF,TRBV5-4,TRBD2,TRBJ2-1,.